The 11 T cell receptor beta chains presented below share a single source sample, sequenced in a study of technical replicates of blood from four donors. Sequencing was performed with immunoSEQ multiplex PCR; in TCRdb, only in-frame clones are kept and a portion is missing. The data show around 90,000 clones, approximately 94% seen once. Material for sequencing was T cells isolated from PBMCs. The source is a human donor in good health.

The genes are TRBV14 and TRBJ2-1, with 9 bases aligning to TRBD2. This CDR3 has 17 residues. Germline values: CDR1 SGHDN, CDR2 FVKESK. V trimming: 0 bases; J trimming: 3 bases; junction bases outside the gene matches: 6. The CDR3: CASSQDRREGNYNEQFF. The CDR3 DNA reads TGTGCCAGCAGCCAAGATCGGCGGGAGGGAAACTACAATGAGCAGTTCTTC.

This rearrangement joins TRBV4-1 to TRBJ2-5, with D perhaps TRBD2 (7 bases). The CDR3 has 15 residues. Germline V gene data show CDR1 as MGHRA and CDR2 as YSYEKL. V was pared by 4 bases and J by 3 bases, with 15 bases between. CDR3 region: CASSRLGGVKETQYF. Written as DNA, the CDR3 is TGCGCCAGCAGCCGACTAGGGGGGGTTAAAGAGACCCAGTACTTC.

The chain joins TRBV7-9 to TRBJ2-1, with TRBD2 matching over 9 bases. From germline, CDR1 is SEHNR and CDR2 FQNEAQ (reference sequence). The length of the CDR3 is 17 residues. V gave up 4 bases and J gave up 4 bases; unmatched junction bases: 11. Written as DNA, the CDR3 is TGTGCCAGCAGCTCGTGGAGGACTAGCGCCACGTACAATGAGCAGTTCTTC. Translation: CASSSWRTSATYNEQFF.

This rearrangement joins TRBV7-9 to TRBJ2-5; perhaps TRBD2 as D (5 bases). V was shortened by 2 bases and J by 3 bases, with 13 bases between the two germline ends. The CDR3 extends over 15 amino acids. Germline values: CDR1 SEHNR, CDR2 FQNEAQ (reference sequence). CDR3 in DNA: TGTGCCAGCAGCTTAAAAGGGCAGGAGGAAGAGACCCAGTACTTC. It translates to CASSLKGQEEETQYF.

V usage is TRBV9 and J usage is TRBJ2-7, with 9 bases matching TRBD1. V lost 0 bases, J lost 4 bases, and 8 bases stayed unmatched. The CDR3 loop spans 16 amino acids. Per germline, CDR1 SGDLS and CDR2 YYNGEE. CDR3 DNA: TGTGCCAGCAGCGTAGGAGGGACAGGGTACATGTACGAGCAGTACTTC. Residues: CASSVGGTGYMYEQYF.

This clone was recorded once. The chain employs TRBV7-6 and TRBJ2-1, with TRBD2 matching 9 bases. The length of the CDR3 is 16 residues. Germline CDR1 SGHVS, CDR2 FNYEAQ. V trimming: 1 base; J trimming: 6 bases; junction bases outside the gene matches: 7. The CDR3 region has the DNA TGTGCCAGCAGCTTAGGGCTAGCGGGGTCAAGCAATGAGCAGTTCTTC. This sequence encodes CASSLGLAGSSNEQFF.

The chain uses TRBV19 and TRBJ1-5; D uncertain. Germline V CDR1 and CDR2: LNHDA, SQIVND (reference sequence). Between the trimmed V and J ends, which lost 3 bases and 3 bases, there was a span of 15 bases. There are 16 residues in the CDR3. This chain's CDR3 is CASSISFRRLNQPQHF. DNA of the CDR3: TGTGCCAGTAGTATCTCGTTCCGCAGGCTCAATCAGCCCCAGCATTTT.

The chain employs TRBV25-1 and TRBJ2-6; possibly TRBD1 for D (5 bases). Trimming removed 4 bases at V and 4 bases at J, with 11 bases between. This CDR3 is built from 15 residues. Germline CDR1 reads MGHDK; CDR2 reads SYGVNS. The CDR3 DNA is TGTGCCAGCAGTGCTCAAGGGGCCGGGGCCAACGTCCTGACTTTC. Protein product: CASSAQGAGANVLTF.

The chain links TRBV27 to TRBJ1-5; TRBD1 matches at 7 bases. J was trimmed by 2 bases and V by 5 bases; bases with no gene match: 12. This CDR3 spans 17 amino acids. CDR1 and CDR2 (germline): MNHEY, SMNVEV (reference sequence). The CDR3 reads CASSIYRDRPGNQPQHF. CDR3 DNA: TGTGCCAGCAGTATCTACCGGGACAGACCTGGCAATCAGCCCCAGCATTTT.

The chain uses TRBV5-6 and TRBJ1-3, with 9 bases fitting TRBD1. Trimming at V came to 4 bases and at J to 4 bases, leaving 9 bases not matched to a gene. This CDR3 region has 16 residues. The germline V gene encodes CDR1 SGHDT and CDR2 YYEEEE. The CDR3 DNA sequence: TGTGCCAGCAGCAAGGGACAGGGTCCGCGAGGAAACACCATATATTTT. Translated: CASSKGQGPRGNTIYF.

The CDR3, as DNA: TGCGCCAGCAGCTTGATACTAGCGGACACAGATACGCAGTATTTT. As protein: CASSLILADTDTQYF. The chain employs TRBV5-1 and TRBJ2-3; 8 nucleotides line up with TRBD2. The germline V gene encodes CDR1 SGHRS and CDR2 YFSETQ. V shed 1 base, J shed 2 bases, and the junction held 3 bases outside the gene matches. This CDR3 spans 15 amino acids.